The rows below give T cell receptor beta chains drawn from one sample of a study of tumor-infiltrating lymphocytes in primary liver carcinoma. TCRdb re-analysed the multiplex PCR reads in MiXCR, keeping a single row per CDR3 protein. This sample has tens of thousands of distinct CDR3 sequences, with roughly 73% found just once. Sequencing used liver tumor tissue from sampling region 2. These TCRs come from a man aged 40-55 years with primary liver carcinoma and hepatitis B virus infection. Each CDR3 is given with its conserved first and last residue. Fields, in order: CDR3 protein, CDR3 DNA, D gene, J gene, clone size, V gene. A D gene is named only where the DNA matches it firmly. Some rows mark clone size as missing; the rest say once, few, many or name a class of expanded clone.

cdr3_aa: CASSIGGTTEAFF; cdr3_nt: TGTGCTAGCAGCATAGGTGGGACTACTGAAGCTTTCTTT; d_call: NA; j_call: TRBJ1-1; clone_size: NA; v_call: TRBV6-6
cdr3_aa: CAWTSSAGLIETQYF; cdr3_nt: TGTGCCTGGACAAGCTCCGCGGGACTAATAGAGACCCAATACTTC; d_call: TRBD2; j_call: TRBJ2-5; clone_size: NA; v_call: TRBV30
cdr3_aa: CASNPGAVEQYF; cdr3_nt: TGTGCCAGCAACCCGGGAGCGGTCGAGCAGTACTTC; d_call: NA; j_call: TRBJ2-7; clone_size: NA; v_call: TRBV6-6
cdr3_aa: CSVGRGQNQPQYF; cdr3_nt: TGCAGCGTCGGGAGAGGTCAAAATCAGCCCCAGTATTTT; d_call: NA; j_call: TRBJ2-3; clone_size: NA; v_call: TRBV29-1
cdr3_aa: CASSQSGDGCTF; cdr3_nt: TGCGCCAGCAGCCAATCAGGGGATGGCTGCACCTTT; d_call: NA; j_call: TRBJ1-2; clone_size: NA; v_call: TRBV4-1
cdr3_aa: CASSFDLNEQFF; cdr3_nt: TGTGCTAGCAGTTTTGATCTGAATGAGCAGTTCTTC; d_call: NA; j_call: TRBJ2-1; clone_size: once; v_call: TRBV28
cdr3_aa: CASSLAGDGDTQYF; cdr3_nt: TGCGCCAGCAGTTTAGCGGGAGACGGGGATACGCAGTATTTT; d_call: TRBD2; j_call: TRBJ2-3; clone_size: NA; v_call: TRBV11-2
cdr3_aa: CASRADSYNSPLHF; cdr3_nt: TGTGCCAGTAGGGCAGACTCCTATAATTCACCCCTCCACTTT; d_call: NA; j_call: TRBJ1-6; clone_size: NA; v_call: TRBV2
cdr3_aa: CASSFQLGLAPRQYF; cdr3_nt: TGTGCCAGCAGTTTTCAACTGGGACTAGCCCCAAGGCAGTATTTT; d_call: TRBD2; j_call: TRBJ2-3; clone_size: NA; v_call: TRBV28
cdr3_aa: CASSRTLNYGYTF; cdr3_nt: TGTGCCAGCAGCCGGACACTTAACTATGGCTACACCTTC; d_call: NA; j_call: TRBJ1-2; clone_size: once; v_call: TRBV5-5
cdr3_aa: CSVGRPGRGIGELFF; cdr3_nt: TGCAGCGTTGGTCGTCCGGGTCGTGGCATCGGGGAGCTGTTTTTT; d_call: NA; j_call: TRBJ2-2; clone_size: NA; v_call: TRBV29-1
cdr3_aa: CASTPTVGREEQYF; cdr3_nt: TGCGCCAGCACTCCCACAGTGGGCCGGGAAGAGCAGTACTTC; d_call: NA; j_call: TRBJ2-7; clone_size: NA; v_call: TRBV10-2
cdr3_aa: CASSVLVGVDTRELFF; cdr3_nt: TGCGCCAGCAGCGTACTAGTGGGAGTAGATACCAGGGAGCTGTTTTTT; d_call: NA; j_call: TRBJ2-2; clone_size: NA; v_call: TRBV5-1
cdr3_aa: CAGSEFMGAPAKQYF; cdr3_nt: TGTGCTGGCAGTGAATTTATGGGAGCGCCCGCAAAGCAGTACTTC; d_call: NA; j_call: TRBJ2-7; clone_size: NA; v_call: TRBV6-1
cdr3_aa: CASSPGGTVRAFF; cdr3_nt: TGTGCCAGCAGCCCAGGCGGTACGGTGAGGGCCTTCTTT; d_call: NA; j_call: TRBJ1-1; clone_size: NA; v_call: TRBV11-2
cdr3_aa: CASNLYPGAAAQETRYF; cdr3_nt: TGTGCCAGCAACTTATACCCGGGGGCAGCGGCACAAGAGACCCGGTACTTC; d_call: NA; j_call: TRBJ2-5; clone_size: NA; v_call: TRBV11-2
cdr3_aa: CAWSIGTGGRETQYF; cdr3_nt: TGTGCCTGGAGTATCGGGACAGGGGGCCGAGAGACACAGTACTTC; d_call: TRBD1; j_call: TRBJ2-5; clone_size: NA; v_call: TRBV30
cdr3_aa: CASSLGASYEQHF; cdr3_nt: TGTGCCAGCAGCTTAGGGGCGTCTTACGAGCAACACTTC; d_call: NA; j_call: TRBJ2-7; clone_size: NA; v_call: TRBV11-3
cdr3_aa: CASNLLADMQYF; cdr3_nt: TGTGCCAGCAACTTATTAGCGGATATGCAGTATTTT; d_call: NA; j_call: TRBJ2-3; clone_size: NA; v_call: TRBV5-6
cdr3_aa: CSASVTSGSWETQYF; cdr3_nt: TGCAGTGCTAGTGTGACTAGCGGGAGTTGGGAGACCCAGTACTTC; d_call: TRBD2; j_call: TRBJ2-5; clone_size: NA; v_call: TRBV20-1
cdr3_aa: CASSCDNSPLHF; cdr3_nt: TGTGCCAGCAGCTGCGATAATTCACCCCTCCACTTT; d_call: NA; j_call: TRBJ1-6; clone_size: NA; v_call: TRBV5-4
cdr3_aa: CASSLEAGRETRYF; cdr3_nt: TGCGCTAGCAGCTTGGAAGCTGGTCGGGAGACCCGGTACTTC; d_call: NA; j_call: TRBJ2-5; clone_size: NA; v_call: TRBV5-1
cdr3_aa: CTSSLLQREGDTQYF; cdr3_nt: TGTACCAGCAGTCTTCTCCAGCGGGAGGGAGATACGCAGTATTTT; d_call: TRBD2; j_call: TRBJ2-3; clone_size: NA; v_call: TRBV5-4
cdr3_aa: CASGLVVQETQYF; cdr3_nt: TGTGCCAGCGGCTTAGTGGTACAAGAGACCCAGTACTTT; d_call: NA; j_call: TRBJ2-5; clone_size: NA; v_call: TRBV7-8
cdr3_aa: CATSSGSVSDTQYF; cdr3_nt: TGTGCCACCAGCAGCGGGAGCGTCTCAGATACGCAGTATTTT; d_call: TRBD2; j_call: TRBJ2-3; clone_size: many; v_call: TRBV24-1
cdr3_aa: CASMNQGGGYGYTF; cdr3_nt: TGCGCCAGCATGAACCAAGGAGGCGGCTATGGCTACACCTTC; d_call: NA; j_call: TRBJ1-2; clone_size: many; v_call: TRBV5-1
cdr3_aa: CSAGLAGSNYNEQFF; cdr3_nt: TGCAGTGCCGGACTAGCGGGATCCAACTACAATGAGCAGTTCTTC; d_call: TRBD2; j_call: TRBJ2-1; clone_size: NA; v_call: TRBV20-1
cdr3_aa: CASSSPQPDIGGYAF; cdr3_nt: TGTGCCAGTAGCTCGCCACAGCCGGATATCGGTGGCTACGCCTTC; d_call: NA; j_call: TRBJ1-2; clone_size: NA; v_call: TRBV19
cdr3_aa: CIWSEDQITEAFF; cdr3_nt: TGTATCTGGAGTGAGGACCAGATCACTGAAGCTTTCTTT; d_call: NA; j_call: TRBJ1-1; clone_size: NA; v_call: TRBV30
cdr3_aa: CAGSLQSTDMQYF; cdr3_nt: TGTGCCGGCAGTCTCCAGAGCACAGATATGCAGTATTTT; d_call: NA; j_call: TRBJ2-3; clone_size: NA; v_call: TRBV6-5
cdr3_aa: CVWSGSGRADGAKQFF; cdr3_nt: TGTGTCTGGAGTGGTAGCGGGAGGGCCGATGGCGCTAAGCAGTTCTTC; d_call: TRBD2; j_call: TRBJ2-1; clone_size: NA; v_call: TRBV30
cdr3_aa: CVSSYNEGKANTRELFF; cdr3_nt: TGTGTCAGCAGTTACAATGAGGGAAAGGCGAACACCAGGGAGCTGTTTTTT; d_call: NA; j_call: TRBJ2-2; clone_size: NA; v_call: TRBV6-2/TRBV6-3
cdr3_aa: CASSKVVQAMTQYF; cdr3_nt: TGTGCCAGCAGCAAAGTCGTTCAGGCTATGACCCAGTACTTC; d_call: NA; j_call: TRBJ2-5; clone_size: NA; v_call: TRBV21-1
cdr3_aa: CTSSPATGDNYGYTF; cdr3_nt: TGTACCAGCAGCCCCGCTACAGGGGACAACTATGGCTACACCTTC; d_call: TRBD1; j_call: TRBJ1-2; clone_size: NA; v_call: TRBV4-2
cdr3_aa: CASSVVLGGEQYF; cdr3_nt: TGTGCCAGCAGCGTAGTATTGGGAGGCGAGCAGTACTTC; d_call: NA; j_call: TRBJ2-7; clone_size: few; v_call: TRBV9